These T cell receptor beta chains were read from a single sample in a study of CD8 T cells in ankylosing spondylitis. TCRdb fed the 5' RACE reads into MiXCR, producing one record per CDR3 protein. This repertoire shows about 220,000 distinct CDR3 sequences, 8% to 11% found once; its top ten account for roughly 23%. Material: blood, either unsorted or a sorted T cell fraction (not recorded which). All receptors come from a male donor with ankylosing spondylitis or in good health (not recorded which). CDR3s include the opening cysteine and the closing phenylalanine or tryptophan. D genes are given only for firm matches. Clone size is not always given. Where it is, it says once, few, many or a class for expanded clones.

J gene	clone size	V gene	D gene	CDR3 protein	CDR3 DNA
TRBJ2-3	.	TRBV11-3	.	CASSLSRTTDTQYF	TGTGCCAGCAGCTTAAGCAGAACCACAGATACGCAGTATTTT
TRBJ1-2	many	TRBV10-3	.	CAISASGALNYGYTF	TGTGCCATCAGTGCGTCAGGGGCACTGAACTATGGCTACACCTTC
TRBJ1-2	many	TRBV19	.	CATRSPSGGYTF	TGTGCCACCAGGTCCCCATCGGGCGGCTACACCTTC
TRBJ1-4	.	TRBV14	.	CASSPIAAPFQAVNEKLFF	TGTGCCAGCAGCCCGATTGCCGCACCCTTCCAGGCCGTTAATGAAAAACTGTTTTTT
TRBJ2-5	many	TRBV7-7	.	CASSLGSIQETQYF	TGTGCTAGCAGCTTAGGTTCGATACAAGAGACCCAGTACTTC
TRBJ1-3	few	TRBV29-1	TRBD1	CSVAETGAGNTIYF	TGCAGCGTCGCGGAGACAGGGGCTGGAAACACCATATATTTT
TRBJ2-3	many	TRBV5-1	TRBD2	CASGTGTNTDTQYF	TGCGCCAGCGGCACCGGGACTAACACAGATACGCAGTATTTT
TRBJ2-1	.	TRBV6-5	TRBD2	CASSYGLAGRDNEQFF	TGTGCCAGCAGTTACGGACTAGCGGGTCGAGACAATGAGCAGTTCTTC
TRBJ2-3	.	TRBV13	TRBD2	CASSLVAGAEPSTDTQYF	TGTGCCAGCAGCTTAGTAGCGGGGGCCGAGCCAAGCACAGATACGCAGTATTTT
TRBJ2-1	many	TRBV20-1	.	CSATKNNEQFF	TGCAGTGCAACCAAGAACAATGAGCAGTTCTTC
TRBJ1-6	many	TRBV20-1	.	CSARDPGRANSPLHF	TGCAGTGCTAGAGATCCGGGGAGAGCTAATTCACCCCTCCACTTT
TRBJ1-5	many	TRBV18	.	CASSESGNQPQHF	TGTGCCAGCTCAGAATCGGGCAATCAGCCCCAGCATTTT
TRBJ2-7	few	TRBV7-2	.	CASSPYRSLGEQYF	TGTGCCAGCAGCCCTTACCGAAGTCTGGGGGAGCAGTACTTC
TRBJ2-5	.	TRBV9	.	CASSVSLLGETQYF	TGTGCCAGCAGCGTTAGCCTCCTGGGGGAGACCCAGTACTTC
TRBJ2-2	few	TRBV11-1	.	CASSQGGPGELFF	TGTGCCAGCAGCCAAGGGGGTCCCGGGGAGCTGTTTTTT
TRBJ2-5	few	TRBV9	TRBD2	CASSVVSGGAETQYF	TGTGCCAGCAGCGTAGTTAGCGGGGGGGCGGAGACCCAGTACTTC
TRBJ1-1	.	TRBV28	.	CASSVVPEAFF	TGTGCCAGCAGCGTCGTCCCTGAAGCTTTCTTT
TRBJ1-2	few	TRBV6-5	.	CASSYSRGSNYGYTF	TGTGCCAGCAGTTACTCGAGGGGGAGTAACTATGGCTACACCTTC
TRBJ2-7	many	TRBV6-1	.	CASSVEGSYEQYF	TGTGCCAGCAGTGTGGAGGGAAGCTACGAGCAGTACTTC
TRBJ2-3	medium-sized	TRBV7-9	TRBD2	CASSAPSSGGASTQYF	TGTGCCAGCAGCGCCCCGTCAAGCGGGGGGGCCTCGACGCAGTATTTT
TRBJ2-1	many	TRBV10-3	TRBD2	CAISYTSGGNNEQFF	TGTGCCATCAGTTACACTAGCGGGGGGAACAATGAGCAGTTCTTC
TRBJ2-5	.	TRBV4-1	.	CASSQEGVAGTQYF	TGCGCCAGCAGCCAAGAAGGGGTCGCGGGGACCCAGTACTTC
TRBJ1-2	many	TRBV19	.	CASTTRVGQGNNYGYTF	TGTGCCAGTACCACCCGCGTCGGGCAGGGGAATAACTATGGCTACACCTTC
TRBJ1-2	many	TRBV5-1	TRBD1	CASSRGTGESFGYTF	TGCGCCAGCAGCCGGGGGACAGGGGAATCCTTTGGCTACACCTTC
TRBJ2-1	few	TRBV3-1	.	CASSPEGEQFF	TGTGCCAGCAGCCCGGAGGGTGAGCAGTTCTTC
TRBJ2-1	many	TRBV20-1	TRBD2	CSARGPGGTYNEQFF	TGCAGTGCTAGAGGCCCGGGGGGGACCTACAATGAGCAGTTCTTC
TRBJ1-5	many	TRBV5-5	.	CASSLRDSNQPQHF	TGTGCCAGCAGCTTGAGGGATAGCAATCAGCCCCAGCATTTT
TRBJ2-7	many	TRBV5-1	TRBD1	CASSLGGQNSYEQYF	TGCGCCAGCAGCTTGGGGGGACAGAACTCCTACGAGCAGTACTTC
TRBJ2-3	many	TRBV11-2	TRBD2	CASSLGLAVDTQYF	TGTGCCAGCAGCTTAGGACTAGCGGTCGATACGCAGTATTTT
TRBJ1-5	many	TRBV5-1	.	CASSLDTWDNQPQHF	TGCGCCAGCAGCTTGGATACCTGGGACAATCAGCCCCAGCATTTT
TRBJ2-1	many	TRBV7-8	TRBD2	CASRAGGSYNEQFF	TGTGCCAGCAGGGCGGGGGGGTCCTACAATGAGCAGTTCTTC
TRBJ2-5	many	TRBV12-3/TRBV12-4	.	CASSFRQETQYF	TGTGCCAGCAGTTTCCGTCAAGAGACCCAGTACTTC
TRBJ1-2	few	TRBV5-6	.	CASSLARGPGYTF	TGTGCCAGCAGCTTGGCCCGGGGTCCTGGCTACACCTTC
TRBJ2-6	few	TRBV7-3	.	CASSSGRATRSGANVLTF	TGTGCCAGCAGCTCCGGACGGGCCACGCGCTCTGGGGCCAACGTCCTGACTTTC
TRBJ2-3	many	TRBV7-2	.	CASSPRGRVEADTQYF	TGTGCCAGCAGCCCAAGAGGACGGGTCGAAGCAGATACGCAGTATTTT
TRBJ1-5	.	TRBV6-5	TRBD1	CASSYINQGGNQPQHF	TGTGCCAGCAGTTACATTAACCAGGGGGGCAATCAGCCCCAGCATTTT
TRBJ2-7	.	TRBV20-1	TRBD2	CSAPGLGKSYEQYF	TGCAGTGCTCCGGGACTAGGGAAATCCTACGAGCAGTACTTC
TRBJ2-1	few	TRBV7-7	.	CASSTGLGLRNEQFF	TGTGCTAGCAGCACCGGACTGGGGCTTAGGAATGAGCAGTTCTTC
TRBJ2-7	many	TRBV2	.	CASRLEGRSYEQYF	TGTGCCAGCAGACTTGAAGGCAGGTCCTACGAGCAGTACTTC
TRBJ1-4	many	TRBV27	TRBD1	CASSPTGGPNEKLFF	TGTGCCAGCAGTCCTACAGGGGGCCCTAATGAAAAACTGTTTTTT
TRBJ2-5	many	TRBV20-1	.	CSAAGGTAFQETQYF	TGCAGTGCTGCAGGAGGGACAGCCTTCCAAGAGACCCAGTACTTC
TRBJ2-5	few	TRBV5-8	.	CASSLEGGDRETQYF	TGTGCCAGCAGCTTAGAGGGCGGGGATAGAGAGACCCAGTACTTC
TRBJ1-1	many	TRBV28	.	CASSFRIQTPMNTEAFF	TGTGCCAGCAGTTTCCGAATCCAGACACCGATGAACACTGAAGCTTTCTTT
TRBJ1-4	many	TRBV12-3/TRBV12-4	.	CASSPQDGDEKLFF	TGTGCCAGCAGTCCCCAGGACGGGGATGAAAAACTGTTTTTT
TRBJ1-4	many	TRBV20-1	.	CSARFPSPTNEKLFF	TGCAGTGCTAGATTCCCCAGCCCAACTAATGAAAAACTGTTTTTT
TRBJ2-7	few	TRBV15	.	CATSRGQFSSYEQYF	TGTGCCACCAGCCGCGGGCAGTTTTCATCCTACGAGCAGTACTTC
TRBJ1-6	many	TRBV7-2	TRBD1	CASSPGQTNSPLHF	TGTGCCAGCAGCCCGGGACAGACAAATTCACCCCTCCACTTT
TRBJ2-7	many	TRBV5-5	TRBD1	CASSSGQGAVIWQYF	TGTGCCAGCAGCTCCGGACAGGGGGCGGTCATCTGGCAGTACTTC
TRBJ1-1	.	TRBV7-2	.	CASSLSGHRLNTEAFF	TGTGCCAGCAGCTTATCGGGACACCGGTTGAACACTGAAGCTTTCTTT
TRBJ2-6	few	TRBV3-1	.	CASSQSGANVLTF	TGTGCCAGCAGCCAATCTGGGGCCAACGTCCTGACTTTC
TRBJ2-1	many	TRBV24-1	TRBD1	CATSDTTGLDEQFF	TGTGCCACCAGTGATACGACAGGGCTGGATGAGCAGTTCTTC
TRBJ2-1	many	TRBV5-1	.	CASSPLTSGANEQFF	TGCGCCAGCAGCCCTCTGACCTCGGGGGCGAATGAGCAGTTCTTC
TRBJ1-3	many	TRBV7-9	.	CASSLTGPGNTIYF	TGTGCCAGCAGCCTAACAGGGCCTGGAAACACCATATATTTT